This is a list of T cell receptor beta chains from one sample in a study of T cells in tumors after PD-1 blockade. Profiling relied on immunoSEQ multiplex PCR, and the TCRdb table lists in-frame clones only, not all of them. The table lists 30,000 to 40,000 clones, just under 80% of them singletons. This specimen consisted of PBMCs, obtained before anti-PD-1 treatment. The origin of the receptors is a human donor with basal cell carcinoma. Each CDR3 is given with its conserved first and last residue. Fields, in order: J gene, D gene, V gene, clone size, CDR3 DNA, CDR3 protein. A D gene is named only where the DNA matches it firmly. A row's size may be missing; if present it is once, few, many or a size class.

j_gene: TRBJ2-2; d_gene: .; v_gene: TRBV28; abundance: .; CDR3nt: TGTGCCAGCAGTCTCCCGACAGGCATATCCGGCACCGGGGAGCTGTTTTTT; CDR3aa: CASSLPTGISGTGELFF
j_gene: TRBJ1-3; d_gene: .; v_gene: TRBV28; abundance: .; CDR3nt: TGTGCCAGCACCTCTCCCCGGGGCTCTGGAAACACCATATATTTT; CDR3aa: CASTSPRGSGNTIYF
j_gene: TRBJ1-5; d_gene: .; v_gene: TRBV2; abundance: .; CDR3nt: TGTGCCAGCAGTGCATGGTCTAGCAATCAGCCCCAGCATTTT; CDR3aa: CASSAWSSNQPQHF
j_gene: TRBJ1-1; d_gene: .; v_gene: TRBV4-3; abundance: few; CDR3nt: TGCGCCAGCAGCCAAGACCCACAGGGAAACACTGAAGCTTTCTTT; CDR3aa: CASSQDPQGNTEAFF
j_gene: TRBJ1-2; d_gene: .; v_gene: TRBV13; abundance: .; CDR3nt: TGTGCCAGCAGCTTAACAGTGGACTATGGCTACACCTTC; CDR3aa: CASSLTVDYGYTF
j_gene: TRBJ2-5; d_gene: .; v_gene: TRBV6-5; abundance: .; CDR3nt: TGTGCCAGCAGTTCCGGGACGGGTATAGGGGAGACCCAGTACTTC; CDR3aa: CASSSGTGIGETQYF
j_gene: TRBJ2-1; d_gene: .; v_gene: TRBV5-1; abundance: .; CDR3nt: TGCGCCAGCAGCTTGGACACCTACAATGAGCAGTTCTTC; CDR3aa: CASSLDTYNEQFF
j_gene: TRBJ2-2; d_gene: .; v_gene: TRBV24-1; abundance: .; CDR3nt: TGTGCCACCAGTGAGAACACCGGGGAGCTGTTTTTT; CDR3aa: CATSENTGELFF
j_gene: TRBJ2-1; d_gene: TRBD2; v_gene: TRBV19; abundance: .; CDR3nt: TGTGCCAGTAGTATAGATCCCCCGGGGGGGGTCTTGGGAAATGAGCAGTTCTTC; CDR3aa: CASSIDPPGGVLGNEQFF
j_gene: TRBJ2-7; d_gene: TRBD2; v_gene: TRBV18; abundance: .; CDR3nt: TGTGCCAGCTCACGTTCTAGCGGGAGAAAGTCGGCCGAGCAGTACTTC; CDR3aa: CASSRSSGRKSAEQYF
j_gene: TRBJ2-7; d_gene: TRBD2; v_gene: TRBV29-1; abundance: .; CDR3nt: TGCAGCGTTCTTAGCGGGGGAATAGGGGAGCAGTACTTC; CDR3aa: CSVLSGGIGEQYF
j_gene: TRBJ1-5; d_gene: TRBD1; v_gene: TRBV27; abundance: .; CDR3nt: TGTGCCAGCAGTACAGGGGGACAGCCCCAGCATTTT; CDR3aa: CASSTGGQPQHF
j_gene: TRBJ2-1; d_gene: TRBD2; v_gene: TRBV18; abundance: few; CDR3nt: TGTGCCAGCTCACCACGAGCTAGCGGGGGGGCAGATGAGCAGTTCTTC; CDR3aa: CASSPRASGGADEQFF
j_gene: TRBJ2-5; d_gene: TRBD2; v_gene: TRBV7-2; abundance: .; CDR3nt: TGTGCCAGCAGCTTCAGGACTAGTCTATTACAAGAGACCCAGTACTTC; CDR3aa: CASSFRTSLLQETQYF
j_gene: TRBJ1-2; d_gene: TRBD1; v_gene: TRBV10-3; abundance: .; CDR3nt: TGTGCCATCAGTGAGTCGGGGGGGACAGGATCTAACTATGGCTACACCTTC; CDR3aa: CAISESGGTGSNYGYTF
j_gene: TRBJ1-1; d_gene: .; v_gene: TRBV27; abundance: .; CDR3nt: TGTGCCAGCAGTTCCCCCGGGAAAGGGGATGGACTGGAAGCTTTCTTT; CDR3aa: CASSSPGKGDGLEAFF
j_gene: TRBJ1-2; d_gene: .; v_gene: TRBV14; abundance: .; CDR3nt: TGTGCCAGCAGCCAAGATTCGGTGAAGTACTATGGCTACACCTTC; CDR3aa: CASSQDSVKYYGYTF
j_gene: TRBJ2-1; d_gene: TRBD1; v_gene: TRBV18; abundance: .; CDR3nt: TGTGCCAGCAGACAGGGTGATGAGCAGTTCTTC; CDR3aa: CASRQGDEQFF
j_gene: TRBJ2-1; d_gene: .; v_gene: TRBV21-1; abundance: .; CDR3nt: TGTGCCAGCAGCAATAGCGGGGGGCCGAATGAGCAGTTCTTC; CDR3aa: CASSNSGGPNEQFF
j_gene: TRBJ1-2; d_gene: .; v_gene: TRBV19; abundance: .; CDR3nt: TGTGCCAGTAGCGGACTAAACTTAGGGGGAAATGGCTACACCTTC; CDR3aa: CASSGLNLGGNGYTF
j_gene: TRBJ1-5; d_gene: .; v_gene: TRBV9; abundance: .; CDR3nt: TGTGCCAGCAGCGTAGACGCGGGAGATCAGCCCCAGCATTTT; CDR3aa: CASSVDAGDQPQHF
j_gene: TRBJ2-2; d_gene: TRBD2; v_gene: TRBV11-3; abundance: .; CDR3nt: TGTGCCAGCAGCCGGGGACTAGCGTCGAACACCGGGGAGCTGTTTTTT; CDR3aa: CASSRGLASNTGELFF
j_gene: TRBJ2-3; d_gene: TRBD2; v_gene: TRBV2; abundance: .; CDR3nt: TGTGCCGGCAGGGGGCGCCTAGCGGGAGGGAGCACAGATACGCAGTATTTT; CDR3aa: CAGRGRLAGGSTDTQYF
j_gene: TRBJ1-1; d_gene: .; v_gene: TRBV4-3; abundance: .; CDR3nt: TGCGCCAGCAGCCGCGGGAGGCAGATGGGGACTGAAGCTTTCTTT; CDR3aa: CASSRGRQMGTEAFF
j_gene: TRBJ1-1; d_gene: .; v_gene: TRBV11-3; abundance: .; CDR3nt: TGTGCCAGCAGGTTGACTTGGGGAGGGGACACTGAAGCTTTCTTT; CDR3aa: CASRLTWGGDTEAFF
j_gene: TRBJ2-3; d_gene: .; v_gene: TRBV7-7; abundance: .; CDR3nt: TGTGCCAGCAGCTTAATTAGGGCGTCAAGTCGTCCCGGCACAGATACGCAGTATTTT; CDR3aa: CASSLIRASSRPGTDTQYF
j_gene: TRBJ2-5; d_gene: TRBD2; v_gene: TRBV9; abundance: once; CDR3nt: TGTGCCAGCAGCGTAGGGGGACTAGCGGGCCCCCAAGAGACCCAGTACTTC; CDR3aa: CASSVGGLAGPQETQYF
j_gene: TRBJ1-1; d_gene: .; v_gene: TRBV7-3; abundance: .; CDR3nt: TGTGCCAGCAGCTTACAAGACGAGAAAAAAGCTTTCTTT; CDR3aa: CASSLQDEKKAFF
j_gene: TRBJ2-6; d_gene: .; v_gene: TRBV6-1; abundance: few; CDR3nt: TGTGCCAGCAGTGACGGCTCTGGGGCCAACGTCCTGACTTTC; CDR3aa: CASSDGSGANVLTF
j_gene: TRBJ2-1; d_gene: .; v_gene: TRBV6-5; abundance: .; CDR3nt: TGTGCCAGCATGGGCAGCTCCTACAATGAGCAGTTCTTC; CDR3aa: CASMGSSYNEQFF
j_gene: TRBJ2-1; d_gene: TRBD1; v_gene: TRBV19; abundance: .; CDR3nt: TGTGCCAGTAGTCGCCGGGACAGCGCCTCCTACAATGAGCAGTTCTTC; CDR3aa: CASSRRDSASYNEQFF
j_gene: TRBJ2-3; d_gene: .; v_gene: TRBV18; abundance: .; CDR3nt: TGTGCCAGCTCACCACTAGGCTTGGATACGCAGTATTTT; CDR3aa: CASSPLGLDTQYF
j_gene: TRBJ1-5; d_gene: TRBD1; v_gene: TRBV27; abundance: .; CDR3nt: TGTGCCAGCAGTCCCAACAGGGGCTCTAGCAATCAGCCCCAGCATTTT; CDR3aa: CASSPNRGSSNQPQHF
j_gene: TRBJ1-2; d_gene: TRBD1; v_gene: TRBV6-2/TRBV6-3; abundance: .; CDR3nt: TGTGCCAGCAGTTCTACGACAGGGGACTATGGCTACACCTTC; CDR3aa: CASSSTTGDYGYTF
j_gene: TRBJ1-6; d_gene: .; v_gene: TRBV7-2; abundance: .; CDR3nt: TGTGCCAGCAGCTTGACTGAGGCTAATTCACCCCTCCACTTT; CDR3aa: CASSLTEANSPLHF
j_gene: TRBJ1-4; d_gene: TRBD1; v_gene: TRBV28; abundance: .; CDR3nt: TGTGCCAGCAGTTTTTCGACAGGGAACGAAAAACTGTTTTTT; CDR3aa: CASSFSTGNEKLFF
j_gene: TRBJ1-1; d_gene: .; v_gene: TRBV20-1; abundance: once; CDR3nt: TGCAGTGCTAAACAGAGCACTGAAGCTTTCTTT; CDR3aa: CSAKQSTEAFF
j_gene: TRBJ1-1; d_gene: .; v_gene: TRBV6-2/TRBV6-3; abundance: .; CDR3nt: TGTGCCAGCAGTCCGACCGGGCGGCGGAACACTGAAGCTTTCTTT; CDR3aa: CASSPTGRRNTEAFF
j_gene: TRBJ2-1; d_gene: TRBD2; v_gene: TRBV11-3; abundance: .; CDR3nt: TGTGCCAGCAGCTTGTCAAGCGGGGGGGTCTTTAATGAGCAGTTCTTC; CDR3aa: CASSLSSGGVFNEQFF
j_gene: TRBJ2-1; d_gene: TRBD1; v_gene: TRBV11-3; abundance: .; CDR3nt: TGTGCCAGCAGCCTCCGACAGGGAAGTATCAATGAGCAGTTCTTC; CDR3aa: CASSLRQGSINEQFF
j_gene: TRBJ1-3; d_gene: TRBD1; v_gene: TRBV7-9; abundance: .; CDR3nt: TGTGCCAGCAGCTTACCAGGGGGCCGTGGAAACACCATATATTTT; CDR3aa: CASSLPGGRGNTIYF
j_gene: TRBJ2-3; d_gene: .; v_gene: TRBV5-1; abundance: .; CDR3nt: TGCGCCAGCAGCTTGGGGACCTTTCCCTCCGTGGATACGCAGTATTTT; CDR3aa: CASSLGTFPSVDTQYF
j_gene: TRBJ1-2; d_gene: .; v_gene: TRBV12-3/TRBV12-4; abundance: .; CDR3nt: TGTGCCAGCAGTCAGGGGAACTATGGCTACACCTTC; CDR3aa: CASSQGNYGYTF
j_gene: TRBJ2-5; d_gene: .; v_gene: TRBV5-6; abundance: once; CDR3nt: TGTGCCAGCAGCTTGGGGCAGGGTGAGACCCAGTACTTC; CDR3aa: CASSLGQGETQYF
j_gene: TRBJ1-5; d_gene: .; v_gene: TRBV28; abundance: once; CDR3nt: TGTGCCAGCGGCCAGGGGTATCAGCCCCAGCATTTT; CDR3aa: CASGQGYQPQHF
j_gene: TRBJ1-1; d_gene: .; v_gene: TRBV7-2; abundance: .; CDR3nt: TGTGCCAGCACCCAAGGGGGGAGGCTCGCGACTTTCTTT; CDR3aa: CASTQGGRLATFF
j_gene: TRBJ1-4; d_gene: .; v_gene: TRBV7-2; abundance: .; CDR3nt: TGTGCCAGCAGCCCAGGTCGGGGGAGGGAGGAAAAACTGTTTTTT; CDR3aa: CASSPGRGREEKLFF
j_gene: TRBJ2-7; d_gene: TRBD2; v_gene: TRBV29-1; abundance: .; CDR3nt: TGCAGCGTTGGCCTCTCGACTAGCAGCTACGAGCAGTACTTC; CDR3aa: CSVGLSTSSYEQYF
j_gene: TRBJ2-3; d_gene: TRBD1; v_gene: TRBV2; abundance: few; CDR3nt: TGTGCCAGCAGTGAAGGCAGGGGGCGGGAAACGCAGTATTTT; CDR3aa: CASSEGRGRETQYF
j_gene: TRBJ2-1; d_gene: .; v_gene: TRBV7-9; abundance: .; CDR3nt: TGTGCCAGCAGCTTAGATCTGGGCCCCTACAATGAGCAGTTCTTC; CDR3aa: CASSLDLGPYNEQFF
j_gene: TRBJ2-5; d_gene: .; v_gene: TRBV5-1; abundance: .; CDR3nt: TGCGCCAGCAGCTTCCCTGGCGGAGCACAAGAGACCCAGTACTTC; CDR3aa: CASSFPGGAQETQYF
j_gene: TRBJ2-1; d_gene: .; v_gene: TRBV15; abundance: .; CDR3nt: TGTGCCACCAGCCCCCGGGGGCTAGCTTACAATGAGCAGTTCTTC; CDR3aa: CATSPRGLAYNEQFF
j_gene: TRBJ2-7; d_gene: .; v_gene: TRBV7-2; abundance: .; CDR3nt: TGTGCCAGCAGCTTAGATAGGAGGTACGAGCAGTACTTC; CDR3aa: CASSLDRRYEQYF
j_gene: TRBJ1-1; d_gene: .; v_gene: TRBV7-9; abundance: .; CDR3nt: TGTGCCAGCAGCCCAGGAGGGGGAAGAGGGGGCACTGAAGCTTTCTTT; CDR3aa: CASSPGGGRGGTEAFF
j_gene: TRBJ2-3; d_gene: .; v_gene: TRBV30; abundance: .; CDR3nt: TGTGCCTGGAGCATCAGCACAGATACGCAGTATTTT; CDR3aa: CAWSISTDTQYF
j_gene: TRBJ2-7; d_gene: TRBD2; v_gene: TRBV7-2; abundance: .; CDR3nt: TGTGCCACCACTAGCGACCGGCTCTCAATGCGGGAGCAGTACTTC; CDR3aa: CATTSDRLSMREQYF